This entry describes one T cell receptor (beta chain). Trimming removed 7 bases from V and 8 bases from J; junction bases left unmatched: 12. This CDR3 has 15 amino acids. Germline V gene lookup returns CDR1 WSHSY and CDR2 SAAADI. The record originates from a study of shared T cell receptors in the human thymus. The repertoire was sequenced with immunoSEQ multiplex PCR; TCRdb's copy has only in-frame clones and lacks some. This sample has some 640,000 clones, with over 75% found just once. This sample also appeared in a second study, on human thymus T cells. Per that study: Apparent skewing of V and J gene usage characterized both thymic and blood repertoires.

The gene calls are TRBV10-2 and TRBJ1-4; 8 bases align to TRBD1. The TCR was taken from a boy younger than two with a congenital heart defect. Sample: thymocytes. This CDR3 reads CASTDRGLVGEKLFF. CDR3 in DNA: TGCGCCAGCACCGACAGGGGTTTGGTCGGGGAAAAACTGTTTTTT.